The T cell receptor (beta chain) described here comes from a study of cytomegalovirus exposure and HLA in healthy donors. Study conclusions and caveats: A few chains linked to CMV were shown in vitro to be specific for CMV antigens.

Worth noting for this clone: No antigen is known for it.

This CDR3 has 14 amino acids. The V end lost 3 bases, the J end lost 4 bases, and 12 bases lay between the germline ends. Germline assignment: CDR1 SGHTA and CDR2 FQGNSA. PCR amplification relied on 60 Vbeta primers (plus 13 Jbeta primers). TCRdb keeps only in-frame clones here, not all; method: immunoSEQ multiplex PCR. The sample holds 100,000 to 120,000 clones; roughly 70% are singletons and the top ten take 4% to 5%. The rearrangement uses TRBV7-2 and TRBJ2-5; tentative D call: TRBD2 (5 bases). This receptor was identified in a middle-aged woman in good health and CMV-seropositive. Sequencing input: PBMCs. The CDR3 DNA reads as TGTGCCAGCAGCTTCCTGGAGGACTTAGAGACCCAGTACTTC. Amino acids: CASSFLEDLETQYF.